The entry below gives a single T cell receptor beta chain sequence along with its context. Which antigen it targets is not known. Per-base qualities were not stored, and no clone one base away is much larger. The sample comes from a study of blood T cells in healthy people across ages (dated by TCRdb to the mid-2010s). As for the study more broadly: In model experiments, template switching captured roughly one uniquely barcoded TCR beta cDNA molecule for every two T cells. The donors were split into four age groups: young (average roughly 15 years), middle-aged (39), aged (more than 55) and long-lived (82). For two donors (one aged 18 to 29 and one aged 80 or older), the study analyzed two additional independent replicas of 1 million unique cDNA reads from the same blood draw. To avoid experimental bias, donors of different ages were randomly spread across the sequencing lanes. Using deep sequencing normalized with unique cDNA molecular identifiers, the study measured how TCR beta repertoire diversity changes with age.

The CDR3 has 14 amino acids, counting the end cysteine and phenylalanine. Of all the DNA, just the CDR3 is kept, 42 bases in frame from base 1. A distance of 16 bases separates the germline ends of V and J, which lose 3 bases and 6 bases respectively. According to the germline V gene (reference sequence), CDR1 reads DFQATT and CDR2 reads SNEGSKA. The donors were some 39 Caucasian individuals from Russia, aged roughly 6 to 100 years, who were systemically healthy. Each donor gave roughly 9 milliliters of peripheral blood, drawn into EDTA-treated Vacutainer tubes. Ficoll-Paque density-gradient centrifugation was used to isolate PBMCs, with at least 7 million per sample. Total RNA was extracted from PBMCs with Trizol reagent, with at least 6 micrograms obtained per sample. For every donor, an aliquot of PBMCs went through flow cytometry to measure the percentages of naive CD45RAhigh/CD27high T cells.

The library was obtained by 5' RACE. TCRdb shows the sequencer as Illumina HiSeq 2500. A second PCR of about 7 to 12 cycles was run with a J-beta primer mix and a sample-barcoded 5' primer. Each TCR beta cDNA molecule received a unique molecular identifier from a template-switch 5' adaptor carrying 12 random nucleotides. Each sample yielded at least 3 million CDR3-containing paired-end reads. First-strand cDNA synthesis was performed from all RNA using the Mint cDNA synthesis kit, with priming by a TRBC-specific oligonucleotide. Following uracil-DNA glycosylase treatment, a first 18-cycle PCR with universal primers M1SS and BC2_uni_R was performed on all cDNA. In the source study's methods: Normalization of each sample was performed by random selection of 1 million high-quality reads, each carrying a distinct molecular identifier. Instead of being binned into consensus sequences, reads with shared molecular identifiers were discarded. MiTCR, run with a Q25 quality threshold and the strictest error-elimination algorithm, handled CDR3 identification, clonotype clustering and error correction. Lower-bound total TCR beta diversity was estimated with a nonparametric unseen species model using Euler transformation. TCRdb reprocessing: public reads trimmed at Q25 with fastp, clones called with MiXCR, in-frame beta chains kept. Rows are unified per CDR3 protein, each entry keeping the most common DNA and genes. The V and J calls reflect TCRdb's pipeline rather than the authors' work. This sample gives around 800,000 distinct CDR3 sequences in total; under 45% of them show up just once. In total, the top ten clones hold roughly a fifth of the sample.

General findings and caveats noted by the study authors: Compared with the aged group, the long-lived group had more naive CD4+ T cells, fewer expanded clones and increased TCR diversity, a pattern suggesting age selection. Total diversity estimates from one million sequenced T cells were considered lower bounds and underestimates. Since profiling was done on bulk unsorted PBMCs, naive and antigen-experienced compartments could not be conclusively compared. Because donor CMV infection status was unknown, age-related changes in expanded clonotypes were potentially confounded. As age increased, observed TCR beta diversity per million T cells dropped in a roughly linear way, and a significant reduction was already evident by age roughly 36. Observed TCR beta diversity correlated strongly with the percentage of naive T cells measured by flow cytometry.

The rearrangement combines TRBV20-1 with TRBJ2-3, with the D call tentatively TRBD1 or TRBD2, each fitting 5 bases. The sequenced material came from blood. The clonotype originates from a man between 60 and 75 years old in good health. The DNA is TGCAGTGCTAGGAACGGGGCCGGCTTCGATACGCAGTATTTT. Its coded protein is CSARNGAGFDTQYF.